Given below is one TCR beta chain in context. This record belongs to a study of blood T cell repertoires in COVID-19. Study context: COVID-19 samples, acute and convalescent, were from the United States, Italy and Spain. Sources were T cells, B-cell-depleted T cells, or PBMCs; the material itself was cDNA or gDNA.

Recruits, aged about 18 to 100 years, lived in 20 to 30 US areas. As handled by the study authors: Amplification from reference gene primers served as the basis for estimated nucleated cell counts. TCRdb keeps only in-frame clones here, not all; method: immunoSEQ multiplex PCR. The DNA was the basis for D and trimming; V, J and clone size are from that table. The data show some 400,000 clones, approximately 89% seen once. The CDR3 loop spans 14 amino acids. Germline CDR1 SGHNT, CDR2 YENEEA. V was trimmed by 2 bases and J by 5 bases, leaving 7 bases between them. The sequence derives from a woman in her forties who had been exposed to COVID-19. This chain uses TRBV11-3 with TRBJ1-6; D gene ambiguous. The specimen sequenced was PBMCs or T cells enriched from blood (not recorded which). The CDR3 DNA reads as TGTGCCAGCAGCTTATTTGTTAATAATTCACCCCTCCACTTT. It translates to CASSLFVNNSPLHF.